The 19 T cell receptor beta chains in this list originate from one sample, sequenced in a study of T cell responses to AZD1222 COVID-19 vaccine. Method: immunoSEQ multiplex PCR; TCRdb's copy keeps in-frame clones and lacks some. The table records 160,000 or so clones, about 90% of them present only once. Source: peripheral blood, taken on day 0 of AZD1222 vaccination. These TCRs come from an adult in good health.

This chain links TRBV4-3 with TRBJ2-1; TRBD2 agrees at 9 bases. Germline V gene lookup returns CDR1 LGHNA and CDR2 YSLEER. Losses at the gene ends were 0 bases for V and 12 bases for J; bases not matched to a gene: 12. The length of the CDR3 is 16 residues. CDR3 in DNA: TGCGCCAGCAGCCAAGAGAACGCGGGAGGGGGTGAGGGGCAGTTCTTC. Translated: CASSQENAGGGEGQFF.

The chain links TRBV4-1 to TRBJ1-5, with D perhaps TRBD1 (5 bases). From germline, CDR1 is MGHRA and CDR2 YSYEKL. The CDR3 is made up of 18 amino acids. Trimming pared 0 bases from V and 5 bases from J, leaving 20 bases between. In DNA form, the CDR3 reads TGCGCCAGCAGCCAAGATCGATTCGGTAGGGGAGGTGATCAGCCCCAGCATTTT. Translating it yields CASSQDRFGRGGDQPQHF.

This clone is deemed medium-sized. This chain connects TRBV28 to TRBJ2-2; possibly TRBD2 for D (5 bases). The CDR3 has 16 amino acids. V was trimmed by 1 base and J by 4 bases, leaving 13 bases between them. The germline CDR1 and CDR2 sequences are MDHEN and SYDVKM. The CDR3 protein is CASSLFPQRGTGELFF. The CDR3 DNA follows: TGTGCCAGCAGTTTATTTCCACAACGGGGCACCGGGGAGCTGTTTTTT.

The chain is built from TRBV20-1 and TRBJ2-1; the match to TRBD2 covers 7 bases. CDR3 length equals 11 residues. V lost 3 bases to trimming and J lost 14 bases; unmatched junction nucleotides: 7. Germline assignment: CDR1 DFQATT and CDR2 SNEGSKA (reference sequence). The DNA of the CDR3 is TGCAGTGCTAGTTATATGGGGGGGAAGTTCTTC. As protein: CSASYMGGKFF.

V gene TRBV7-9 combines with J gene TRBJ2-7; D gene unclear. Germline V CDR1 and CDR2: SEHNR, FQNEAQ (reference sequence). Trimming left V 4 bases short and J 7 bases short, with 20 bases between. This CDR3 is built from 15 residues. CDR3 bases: TGTGCCAGCAGCTCACCAGGCCGACTGTTCGGGGAGCAGTACTTC. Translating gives CASSSPGRLFGEQYF.

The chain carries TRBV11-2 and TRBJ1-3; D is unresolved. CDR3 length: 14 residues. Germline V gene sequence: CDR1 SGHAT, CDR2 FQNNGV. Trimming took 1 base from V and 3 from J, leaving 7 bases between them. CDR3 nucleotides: TGTGCCAGCAGCTTAGCTGGGTATGGAAACACCATATATTTT. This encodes CASSLAGYGNTIYF.

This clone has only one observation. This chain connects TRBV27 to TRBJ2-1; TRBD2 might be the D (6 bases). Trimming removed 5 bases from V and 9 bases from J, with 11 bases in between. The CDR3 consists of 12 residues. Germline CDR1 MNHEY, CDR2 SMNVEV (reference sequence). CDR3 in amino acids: CASSRLVGEQFF. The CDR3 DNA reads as TGTGCCAGCAGTCGACTAGTCGGTGAGCAGTTCTTC.

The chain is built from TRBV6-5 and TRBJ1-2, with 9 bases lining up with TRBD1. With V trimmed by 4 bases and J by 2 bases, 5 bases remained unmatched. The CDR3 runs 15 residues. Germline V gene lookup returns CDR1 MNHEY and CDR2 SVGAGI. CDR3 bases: TGTGCCAGCAGTTTGGGACAGGGTATAAACTATGGCTACACCTTC. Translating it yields CASSLGQGINYGYTF.

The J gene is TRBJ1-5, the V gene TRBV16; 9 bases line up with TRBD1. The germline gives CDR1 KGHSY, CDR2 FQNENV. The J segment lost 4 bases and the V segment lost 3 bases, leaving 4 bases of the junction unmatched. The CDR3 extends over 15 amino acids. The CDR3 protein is CASSQGQGSNQPQHF. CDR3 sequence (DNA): TGTGCCAGCAGCCAGGGACAGGGATCAAATCAGCCCCAGCATTTT.

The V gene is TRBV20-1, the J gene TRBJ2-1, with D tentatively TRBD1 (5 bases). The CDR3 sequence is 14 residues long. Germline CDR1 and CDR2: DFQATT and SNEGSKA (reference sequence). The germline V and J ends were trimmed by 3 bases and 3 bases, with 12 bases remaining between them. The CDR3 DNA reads TGCAGTGCTAGTCCGCCAGGGCTCTACAATGAGCAGTTCTTC. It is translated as CSASPPGLYNEQFF.

The CDR3 sequence is CAISGEGQHKEAFF. For the CDR3, the DNA is TGTGCCATCAGTGGAGAGGGACAGCACAAAGAAGCTTTCTTT. V is TRBV10-3 and J is TRBJ1-1; 7 bases fit TRBD1. CDR3 length: 14 amino acids. The germline CDR1 and CDR2 sequences are ENHRY and SYGVKD. With V trimmed by 4 bases and J by 8 bases, 10 bases remained unmatched.

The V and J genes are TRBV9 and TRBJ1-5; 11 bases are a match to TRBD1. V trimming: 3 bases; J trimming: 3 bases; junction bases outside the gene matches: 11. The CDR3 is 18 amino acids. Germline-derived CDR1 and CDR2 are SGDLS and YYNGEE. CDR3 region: CASSAGQGAMVDNQPQHF. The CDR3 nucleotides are TGTGCCAGCAGCGCCGGACAGGGGGCGATGGTCGACAATCAGCCCCAGCATTTT.

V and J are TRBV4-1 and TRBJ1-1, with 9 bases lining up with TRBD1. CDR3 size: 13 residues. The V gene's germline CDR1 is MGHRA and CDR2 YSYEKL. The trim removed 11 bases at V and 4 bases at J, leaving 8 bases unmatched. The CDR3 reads CASRRDRATEAFF. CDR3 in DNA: TGCGCCTCCAGACGGGACAGGGCCACTGAAGCTTTCTTT.

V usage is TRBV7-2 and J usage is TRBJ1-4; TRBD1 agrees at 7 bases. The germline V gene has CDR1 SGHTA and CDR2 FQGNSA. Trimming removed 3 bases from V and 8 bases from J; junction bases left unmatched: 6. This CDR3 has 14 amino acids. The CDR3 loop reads CASSLDRMIEKLFF. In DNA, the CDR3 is TGTGCCAGCAGCTTGGACAGGATGATCGAAAAACTGTTTTTT.

For the CDR3, the DNA is TGTGCCAGCGCCGGGGAACTGGCTAATCAGCCCCAGCATTTT. Translated, it gives CASAGELANQPQHF. V and J are TRBV6-5 and TRBJ1-5, with D unclear. Trimming removed 8 bases from V and 4 bases from J, with 15 bases in between. From germline, CDR1 is MNHEY and CDR2 SVGAGI. This CDR3 has 14 residues.

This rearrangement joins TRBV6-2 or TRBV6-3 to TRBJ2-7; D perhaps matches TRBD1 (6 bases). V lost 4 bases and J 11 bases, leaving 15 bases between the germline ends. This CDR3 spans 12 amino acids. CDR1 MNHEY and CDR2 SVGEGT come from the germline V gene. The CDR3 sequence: CASSSQGIVKYF. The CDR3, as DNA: TGTGCCAGCAGTTCTCAGGGGATAGTCAAGTACTTC.

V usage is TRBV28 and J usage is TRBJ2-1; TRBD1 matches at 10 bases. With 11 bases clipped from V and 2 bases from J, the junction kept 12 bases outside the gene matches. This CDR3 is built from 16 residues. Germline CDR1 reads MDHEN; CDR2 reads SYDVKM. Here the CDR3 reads CAAGTGVRGTYNEQFF. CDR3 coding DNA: TGTGCCGCCGGGACAGGGGTCCGGGGGACCTACAATGAGCAGTTCTTC. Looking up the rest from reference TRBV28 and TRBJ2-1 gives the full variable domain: DVKVTQSSRYLVKRTGEKVFLECVQDMDHENMFWYRQDPGLGLRLIYFSYDVKMKEKGDIPEGYSVSREKKERFSLILESASTNQTSMYLCAAGTGVRGTYNEQFFGPGTRLTVL.

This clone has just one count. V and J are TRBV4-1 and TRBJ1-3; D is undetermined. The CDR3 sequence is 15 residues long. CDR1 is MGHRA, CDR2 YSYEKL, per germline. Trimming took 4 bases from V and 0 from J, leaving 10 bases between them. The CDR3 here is CASSPPGHSGNTIYF. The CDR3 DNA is TGCGCCAGCAGCCCTCCTGGGCACTCTGGAAACACCATATATTTT.

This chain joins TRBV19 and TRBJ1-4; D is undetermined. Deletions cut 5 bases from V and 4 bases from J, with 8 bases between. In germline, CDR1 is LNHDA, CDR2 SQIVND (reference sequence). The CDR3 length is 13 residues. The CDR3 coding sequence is TGTGCCAGTAGTCAAGAGGTTAATGAAAAACTGTTTTTT. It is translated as CASSQEVNEKLFF.